The table lists the clone carrying this TCR beta chain with a few counts. Primers used in a second PCR of roughly 7 to 12 cycles were a sample-barcoded 5' primer and a J-beta primer mix. MiXCR, run by TCRdb on the 5' RACE reads, gives a single entry per CDR3 protein. This sample yields over a million distinct CDR3 sequences, of which approximately 40% are seen a single time; roughly 7.9% belongs to the top ten. This specimen belongs to a study of blood T cells in healthy people across ages. Trimming removed 11 bases at V and 2 bases at J, with 14 bases between. Germline CDR1 is MNHEY and CDR2 is SMNVEV (reference sequence). The CDR3 consists of 13 residues.

Source material: blood. This clonotype originated in a woman between 18 and 29 years old in good health. This sequence joins TRBV27 and TRBJ2-3; the D is unclear. CDR3 loop: CASRGGNTDTQYF. CDR3 sequence (DNA): TGTGCCTCCCGAGGTGGGAACACAGATACGCAGTATTTT.